Following are 24 T cell receptor beta chains from one sample sequenced in a study of identical twins listed by TCRdb under 2016. Libraries came from 5' RACE. The sequencer listed for this sample is Illumina HiSeq 2000. TCRdb passed the public sequencing reads through fastp at Q25 and MiXCR, retaining productive beta sequences. All rows with the same CDR3 protein become a single entry with the most common DNA and genes. This sample has some 500,000 distinct CDR3 sequences in its table, and roughly a fifth of those were observed once. The biggest ten clones account for around 0.9% of the sample. These same data were also listed under a study on T cells expressing NK-cell markers.

The sequencing sample was made of CD4+ T cells sorted from blood. The receptor source for this set is a woman aged 18-29 years in good health.

The table lists this clonotype with a few counts. This chain links TRBV12-3 or TRBV12-4 with TRBJ2-5; D is perhaps TRBD1 or TRBD2 (5 bases each). The CDR3 totals 14 residues. The V gene lost 6 bases and the J gene lost 5 bases, with 16 bases spanning the gap. CDR3 loop: CASSLGTGAETQYF. The CDR3 DNA follows: TGTGCCAGCAGCCTGGGGACGGGCGCGGAGACCCAGTACTTC.

This clonotype showed up many times. The chain is built from TRBV9 and TRBJ2-7; no clear D gene. Germline V gives CDR1 SGDLS, CDR2 YYNGEE. CDR3 size: 15 residues. Trimming removed 0 bases at V and 4 bases at J, with 14 bases between. CDR3: CASSVEGNPKYEQYF. CDR3 DNA sequence: TGTGCCAGCAGCGTAGAAGGCAACCCTAAGTACGAGCAGTACTTC.

This clonotype was found a few times. The chain combines TRBV27 with TRBJ1-6, with 7 bases matching TRBD1. V was pared by 4 bases and J by 6 bases, with 3 bases of the junction left unmatched. The germline gives CDR1 MNHEY, CDR2 SMNVEV (reference sequence). The CDR3 length is 14 residues. Here the CDR3 DNA reads TGTGCCAGCAGTTCCAGGGGGGTTAATTCACCCCTCCACTTT. It specifies CASSSRGVNSPLHF.

The chain is built from TRBV27 and TRBJ2-5; D is undetermined. Germline values: CDR1 MNHEY, CDR2 SMNVEV (reference sequence). The CDR3 is made up of 13 amino acids. The V end lost 2 bases, the J end lost 5 bases, and 9 bases lay between the germline ends. CDR3 in DNA: TGTGCCAGCAGTTTACGGATGGCGGAGACCCAGTACTTC. It yields the protein CASSLRMAETQYF.

This chain connects TRBV15 to TRBJ2-3; D possibly uses TRBD1 or TRBD2 (6 bases each). Germline CDR1 and CDR2: LNHNV and YYDKDF (reference sequence). The CDR3 consists of 17 residues. The ends were cut back, 1 base at V and 2 bases at J, with 16 bases in the middle. The chain's CDR3 is CATSRGLRGASTDTQYF. The CDR3 nucleotides read TGTGCCACCAGCAGAGGACTAAGGGGGGCCTCCACAGATACGCAGTATTTT.

There are a few counts of this clonotype. This chain uses TRBV12-3 or TRBV12-4 with TRBJ2-1, with D uncertain. This CDR3 region has 15 residues. V lost 4 bases, J lost 7 bases, and 17 bases lay in between. As DNA, the CDR3 is TGTGCCAGCAGTTCAGACACGGCACCAGCAAATGAGCAGTTCTTC. It is translated as CASSSDTAPANEQFF.

CDR3 sequence: CASSRYVGGEQYF. CDR3 DNA: TGTGCCAGCAGCCGCTACGTCGGTGGAGAGCAGTACTTC. The chain carries TRBV14 and TRBJ2-7; D not certain. The germline CDR1 and CDR2 sequences are SGHDN and FVKESK. The CDR3 is 13 residues long. Trimming stripped 4 bases from V and 7 bases from J, with 14 bases between.

This clonotype was seen a few times. This sequence joins TRBV29-1 and TRBJ2-7, with D possibly TRBD1 on 5 matching bases. Trimming stripped 4 bases from V and 3 bases from J, with 10 bases between. The CDR3 contains 12 residues. CDR1 SQVTM and CDR2 ANQGSEA come from the germline V gene. CDR3: CSVATDNYEQYF. The DNA for the CDR3 is TGCAGCGTTGCGACAGATAACTACGAGCAGTACTTC.

This clonotype came up many times. J is TRBJ2-1 and V is TRBV10-3, with D possibly matching TRBD2 (5 bases). V lost 8 bases, J lost 3 bases, and 11 bases lay in between. This CDR3 is 13 amino acids long. Germline CDR1 is ENHRY and CDR2 is SYGVKD. Written as DNA, the CDR3 is TGTGCCATCCTGAGCGGAGGCTACAATGAGCAGTTCTTC. Encoded protein: CAILSGGYNEQFF.

In its sample, this clonotype was seen a few times. The chain combines TRBV11-2 with TRBJ2-5, with D possibly being TRBD2 (5 bases). Germline loops: CDR1 SGHAT, CDR2 FQNNGV. The CDR3 has 14 residues. V dropped 2 bases and J dropped 1 base, with 8 bases sitting between them. The CDR3 region has the DNA TGTGCCAGCAGCTTATCAGCGGCCCAAGAGACCCAGTACTTC. Translation: CASSLSAAQETQYF.

Here the CDR3 DNA reads TGCAGTCCGACCGGGACTAGCCCCGATACGCAGTATTTT. Translating gives CSPTGTSPDTQYF. J is TRBJ2-3 and V is TRBV20-1; 9 bases line up with TRBD2. J lost 6 bases, V lost 8 bases, and 9 bases had no gene match. The germline V gene encodes CDR1 DFQATT and CDR2 SNEGSKA (reference sequence). The CDR3 length is 13 residues.

Relative to its sample, this clonotype is medium-sized. The chain uses TRBV20-1 and TRBJ2-3; TRBD2 might be the D (5 bases). Germline V lookup: CDR1 DFQATT, CDR2 SNEGSKA (reference sequence). V lost 4 bases and J lost 1, with 15 bases in between. CDR3 length: 15 residues. This CDR3 reads CSATSEGRGTDTQYF. DNA for the CDR3: TGCAGTGCTACATCTGAGGGCCGGGGCACAGATACGCAGTATTTT.

The chain is built from TRBV12-5 and TRBJ1-4, with D maybe TRBD1 (5 bases). The CDR3 is 15 amino acids. With 1 base removed from V and 6 bases from J, the gap between germline ends came to 12 bases. Germline V gene data show CDR1 as LGHNT and CDR2 as FRNRAP. Here the CDR3 reads CASGLAPGMDEKLFF. CDR3 in DNA: TGTGCTAGTGGTTTGGCCCCAGGGATGGATGAAAAACTGTTTTTT.

This sequence joins TRBV7-2 and TRBJ2-7; D is unclear. This CDR3 spans 14 amino acids. Germline V lookup: CDR1 SGHTA, CDR2 FQGNSA. Trimming shortened V by 5 bases and J by 0 bases, and 11 bases separated the two germline ends. DNA of the CDR3: TGTGCCAGCAGCCCTTGGATCCACTCCTACGAGCAGTACTTC. Protein sequence: CASSPWIHSYEQYF.

This clonotype was picked up many times. The chain uses TRBV20-1 and TRBJ2-7, with 9 bases fitting TRBD2. V lost 2 bases and J lost 4; bases outside the gene matches: 3. Germline V gene data show CDR1 as DFQATT and CDR2 as SNEGSKA (reference sequence). The CDR3 spans 13 residues. The CDR3 DNA reads TGCAGTGCTAGACTAGCGGGAATGTACGAGCAGTACTTC. Translating it yields CSARLAGMYEQYF.

The J gene is TRBJ2-3, the V gene TRBV18; D might be TRBD1 (6 bases). Germline lookup yields CDR1 KGHSH and CDR2 LQKENI. Trimming took 3 bases from V and 6 from J, leaving 13 bases between them. The CDR3 totals 14 residues. CDR3 amino acids: CASSPSGAADTQYF. CDR3 nucleotide sequence: TGTGCCAGCTCACCCTCAGGGGCAGCCGATACGCAGTATTTT.

There are a few counts of this clonotype. The chain combines TRBV6-1 with TRBJ1-1; 10 bases are shared with TRBD1. The germline V gene has CDR1 MNHNS and CDR2 SASEGT. CDR3 length equals 15 residues. The junction had 9 bases not matched to a gene; V was cut back by 6 bases and J by 5 bases. CDR3 in DNA: TGTGCCAGCAGCCCCAGGACAGGGGGTGTTACTGAAGCTTTCTTT. It codes for CASSPRTGGVTEAFF.

This clonotype was seen more than once but under ten times. The chain has TRBV5-1 and TRBJ2-7; D possibly corresponds to TRBD1 (6 bases). The CDR3 runs to 14 residues. The V end was cut by 0 bases, the J end by 7 bases, with 14 bases between. The germline V gene has CDR1 SGHRS and CDR2 YFSETQ. The CDR3 DNA reads as TGCGCCAGCAGCTTGGATTGGGGGCGCGGGGAGCAGTACTTC. Protein: CASSLDWGRGEQYF.

The gene calls are TRBV4-1 and TRBJ2-1; D is undetermined. V lost 0 bases and J 2 bases, leaving 17 bases between the germline ends. The CDR3 is made up of 18 amino acids. Looked up from germline, CDR1 is MGHRA and CDR2 is YSYEKL. CDR3 loop: CASSQDGIGEEPYNEQFF. In nucleotides, the CDR3 is TGCGCCAGCAGCCAAGATGGTATCGGAGAGGAGCCCTACAATGAGCAGTTCTTC.

This clonotype has more than one count but fewer than ten. The chain has TRBV15 and TRBJ2-2; no firm D call. Trimming shortened V by 5 bases and J by 4 bases, and 5 bases separated the two germline ends. Germline CDR1 and CDR2: LNHNV and YYDKDF (reference sequence). The CDR3 is 12 residues long. CDR3 amino acids: CATSRLTGELFF. The CDR3 nucleotides are TGTGCCACCAGCCGCCTCACCGGGGAGCTGTTTTTT.

A few counts support this clonotype. The chain links TRBV12-3 or TRBV12-4 to TRBJ1-1; D remains unclear. The CDR3 is 14 amino acids. The V end lost 1 base, the J end lost 2 bases, and 8 bases lay between the germline ends. CDR3 in DNA: TGTGCCAGCAGTTTAGGGATCCAAAACACTGAAGCTTTCTTT. This codes for CASSLGIQNTEAFF.

This clonotype appeared a few times. In nucleotides, the CDR3 is TGCAGTGTTAATACGATGAACACTGAAGCTTTCTTT. This encodes CSVNTMNTEAFF. The rearrangement uses TRBV20-1 and TRBJ1-1; no definite D call. V dropped 7 bases and J dropped 0 bases, with 9 bases sitting between them. The V gene's germline CDR1 is DFQATT and CDR2 SNEGSKA (reference sequence). The CDR3 covers 12 residues.

The V and J genes are TRBV5-1 and TRBJ1-4; D might be TRBD1 (5 bases). From germline, CDR1 is SGHRS and CDR2 YFSETQ. Between the trimmed V and J ends, which lost 0 bases and 7 bases, there was a span of 10 bases. This CDR3 region has 14 residues. This CDR3 reads CASSLGGEGEKLFF. CDR3 coding DNA: TGCGCCAGCAGCTTGGGAGGGGAAGGTGAAAAACTGTTTTTT.

CDR3 coding DNA: TGTGCCATCAGTGACGGACTAGCGGTCAATGAGCAGTTCTTC. This translates into CAISDGLAVNEQFF. The chain carries TRBV10-3 and TRBJ2-1, with 10 bases identical to TRBD2. The CDR3 loop spans 14 amino acids. Germline V gene lookup returns CDR1 ENHRY and CDR2 SYGVKD. Trimming cost V 3 bases and J 6 bases; bases outside gene matches: 2.